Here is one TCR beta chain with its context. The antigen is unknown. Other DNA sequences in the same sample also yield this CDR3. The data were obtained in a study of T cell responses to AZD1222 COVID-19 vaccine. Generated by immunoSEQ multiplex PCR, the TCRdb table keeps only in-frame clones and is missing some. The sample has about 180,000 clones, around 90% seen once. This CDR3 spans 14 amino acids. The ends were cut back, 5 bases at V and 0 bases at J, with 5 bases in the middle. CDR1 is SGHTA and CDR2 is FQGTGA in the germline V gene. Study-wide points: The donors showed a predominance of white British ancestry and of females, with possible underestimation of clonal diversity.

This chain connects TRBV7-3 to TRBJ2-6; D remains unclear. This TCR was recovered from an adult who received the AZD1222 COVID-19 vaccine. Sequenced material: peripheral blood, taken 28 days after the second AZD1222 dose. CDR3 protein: CASSPNSGANVLTF. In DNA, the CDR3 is TGTGCCAGCAGCCCTAACTCTGGGGCCAACGTCCTGACTTTC.